These T cell receptor beta chains were read from a single sample in a study of long-term antiretroviral therapy in people with HIV. Assay used: immunoSEQ multiplex PCR; TCRdb lists only in-frame clones, some missing. The sample holds some 24,000 clones; roughly 80% are singletons and the top ten take about 5.6%. The source was unsorted PBMCs, collected 4.4 years after starting antiretroviral therapy. The source is a young man with HIV. CDR3s include the opening cysteine and the closing phenylalanine or tryptophan. The D gene is left open where the match is weak. A row's size may be missing; if present it is once, few, many or a size class.

cdr3_nt: TGTGCCAGCAGCTTGGGACAGCTCTACGAGCAGTACTTC; cdr3_aa: CASSLGQLYEQYF; v_call: TRBV5-4; d_call: .; clone_size: .; j_call: TRBJ2-7
cdr3_nt: TGTGCCAGCAGTGCCACCCCCGGGACAGGAGGTTTGAGCAATCAGCCCCAGCATTTT; cdr3_aa: CASSATPGTGGLSNQPQHF; v_call: TRBV2; d_call: TRBD1; clone_size: .; j_call: TRBJ1-5
cdr3_nt: TGTGCCAGCAGCTTAGAGTCGGGGTCAGGGCGCGAGCAGTACTTC; cdr3_aa: CASSLESGSGREQYF; v_call: TRBV7-6; d_call: .; clone_size: .; j_call: TRBJ2-7
cdr3_nt: TGTGCCAGCTCACAGGCGGTGGCTGGGGCCAACGTCCTGACTTTC; cdr3_aa: CASSQAVAGANVLTF; v_call: TRBV18; d_call: .; clone_size: .; j_call: TRBJ2-6
cdr3_nt: TGCGCCAGCAGCGGAGGGACCTACGAGCAGTACTTC; cdr3_aa: CASSGGTYEQYF; v_call: TRBV10-1; d_call: .; clone_size: .; j_call: TRBJ2-7
cdr3_nt: TGTGCCAGCAGCGTAGTCAATGACGAGCAGTTCTTC; cdr3_aa: CASSVVNDEQFF; v_call: TRBV9; d_call: .; clone_size: .; j_call: TRBJ2-1
cdr3_nt: TGTGCCAGCAGCTTAGGGGGGACTACCAGGTTTGAAGCTTTCTTT; cdr3_aa: CASSLGGTTRFEAFF; v_call: TRBV7-9; d_call: .; clone_size: .; j_call: TRBJ1-1
cdr3_nt: TGTGCCAGCAGCTTAGCCACTAGTCGCGCAGATACGCAGTATTTT; cdr3_aa: CASSLATSRADTQYF; v_call: TRBV7-2; d_call: .; clone_size: few; j_call: TRBJ2-3
cdr3_nt: TGTGCCAGCAGCGTAAGTCCCCGGCTGGGGACAGGGCCGAACACTGAAGCTTTCTTT; cdr3_aa: CASSVSPRLGTGPNTEAFF; v_call: TRBV9; d_call: TRBD1; clone_size: few; j_call: TRBJ1-1
cdr3_nt: TGTGCCAGCAGTGGGGGAGGCTATGGCTACACCTTC; cdr3_aa: CASSGGGYGYTF; v_call: TRBV6-1; d_call: .; clone_size: .; j_call: TRBJ1-2
cdr3_nt: TGCAGCGTTACCGGGACAGGGACGGGGTCCAATCAGCCCCAGCATTTT; cdr3_aa: CSVTGTGTGSNQPQHF; v_call: TRBV29-1; d_call: TRBD1; clone_size: .; j_call: TRBJ1-5
cdr3_nt: TGTGCCATCAGTGAGGAGGGGGCGGCGAACACTGAAGCTTTCTTT; cdr3_aa: CAISEEGAANTEAFF; v_call: TRBV10-3; d_call: TRBD1; clone_size: .; j_call: TRBJ1-1
cdr3_nt: TGCAGCGTTGAAGAAAGCGGGAGGAGAAATGAGCAGTTCTTC; cdr3_aa: CSVEESGRRNEQFF; v_call: TRBV29-1; d_call: TRBD2; clone_size: .; j_call: TRBJ2-1
cdr3_nt: TGCAGCGTTGAGACTCATCTGGGAAACATTCAGTACTTC; cdr3_aa: CSVETHLGNIQYF; v_call: TRBV29-1; d_call: .; clone_size: .; j_call: TRBJ2-4
cdr3_nt: TGTGCCAGCAGCTTAACGAAGCAGGCCTACAATGAGCAGTTCTTC; cdr3_aa: CASSLTKQAYNEQFF; v_call: TRBV7-3; d_call: .; clone_size: .; j_call: TRBJ2-1
cdr3_nt: TGTGCCAGCAGCTTAGTTGGGACAGGGGACACTGAAGCTTTCTTT; cdr3_aa: CASSLVGTGDTEAFF; v_call: TRBV7-9; d_call: TRBD1; clone_size: .; j_call: TRBJ1-1
cdr3_nt: TGTGCCAGCAGCTTAGGGGAAGATCAGCCCCAGCATTTT; cdr3_aa: CASSLGEDQPQHF; v_call: TRBV7-6; d_call: .; clone_size: .; j_call: TRBJ1-5
cdr3_nt: TGTGCCAGTAGTCAAACTAGCGGGAGGTACCCCTACGAGCAGTACTTC; cdr3_aa: CASSQTSGRYPYEQYF; v_call: TRBV19; d_call: TRBD2; clone_size: .; j_call: TRBJ2-7
cdr3_nt: TGTGCCAGCAGCTTGGGATACTCGGGGGCCAATCAGCCCCAGCATTTT; cdr3_aa: CASSLGYSGANQPQHF; v_call: TRBV7-9; d_call: .; clone_size: .; j_call: TRBJ1-5
cdr3_nt: TGTGCCAAAGAGGGACAGGGAGTACCGCGAGGCTACACCTTC; cdr3_aa: CAKEGQGVPRGYTF; v_call: TRBV27; d_call: TRBD1; clone_size: .; j_call: TRBJ1-2
cdr3_nt: TGTGCCAGCAGCCCAGCCCAATCTCTTACAGATACGCAGTATTTT; cdr3_aa: CASSPAQSLTDTQYF; v_call: TRBV14; d_call: .; clone_size: .; j_call: TRBJ2-3
cdr3_nt: TGTGCCAGCAGCGTAGCCGCAGATACGCAGTATTTT; cdr3_aa: CASSVAADTQYF; v_call: TRBV9; d_call: .; clone_size: .; j_call: TRBJ2-3
cdr3_nt: TGTGCCAGCTCACCGACACAGGGGGCGCAGGACCCGGTGGAGCAGTACTTC; cdr3_aa: CASSPTQGAQDPVEQYF; v_call: TRBV18; d_call: TRBD1; clone_size: once; j_call: TRBJ2-7
cdr3_nt: TGTGCCAGCTCCCCGATAGTACGGACAGGGAGTAGCGGGTACTCCTACGAGCAGTACTTC; cdr3_aa: CASSPIVRTGSSGYSYEQYF; v_call: TRBV28; d_call: .; clone_size: .; j_call: TRBJ2-7
cdr3_nt: TGTGCCAGCAGCTTATCTTCGGGGTTCGACACTGAAGCTTTCTTT; cdr3_aa: CASSLSSGFDTEAFF; v_call: TRBV7-9; d_call: .; clone_size: .; j_call: TRBJ1-1
cdr3_nt: TGTGCCAGCAGGGGACTAGCGGGAGTTTTGGGTGAGCAGTTCTTC; cdr3_aa: CASRGLAGVLGEQFF; v_call: TRBV7-2; d_call: TRBD2; clone_size: .; j_call: TRBJ2-1
cdr3_nt: TGTGCCAGCAGTTTTACCGGGACAAGCTACGAGCAGTACTTC; cdr3_aa: CASSFTGTSYEQYF; v_call: TRBV27; d_call: .; clone_size: .; j_call: TRBJ2-7
cdr3_nt: TGCGCCAGCAGCTTGCCGACTAGCGGGGTTGCCTACGAGCAGTACTTC; cdr3_aa: CASSLPTSGVAYEQYF; v_call: TRBV5-1; d_call: TRBD2; clone_size: .; j_call: TRBJ2-7
cdr3_nt: TGCGCCAGCAGTTTTAGGACAGGGTCGGGAAACTATGGCTACACCTTC; cdr3_aa: CASSFRTGSGNYGYTF; v_call: TRBV5-1; d_call: TRBD1; clone_size: .; j_call: TRBJ1-2
cdr3_nt: TGCGCCAGCAGCTTGGCCCCAGGGCCCTACAATGAGCAGTTCTTC; cdr3_aa: CASSLAPGPYNEQFF; v_call: TRBV5-1; d_call: .; clone_size: once; j_call: TRBJ2-1
cdr3_nt: TGTGCCAGCTCACCTCCCAGCGGACTAGCGGGCATGAACACCGGGGAGCTGTTTTTT; cdr3_aa: CASSPPSGLAGMNTGELFF; v_call: TRBV18; d_call: TRBD2; clone_size: .; j_call: TRBJ2-2
cdr3_nt: TGTGCCAGTAGTGTCGGGACTAGCGGGATCCACGAGCAGTACTTC; cdr3_aa: CASSVGTSGIHEQYF; v_call: TRBV19; d_call: TRBD2; clone_size: .; j_call: TRBJ2-7
cdr3_nt: TGTGCCAGCAGCTTTTCTGGGGGAAATGGCTACACCTTC; cdr3_aa: CASSFSGGNGYTF; v_call: TRBV5-8; d_call: .; clone_size: .; j_call: TRBJ1-2
cdr3_nt: TGTGCCAGCAGCAAGCGGCTAAGTGAGCAGTTCTTC; cdr3_aa: CASSKRLSEQFF; v_call: TRBV21-1; d_call: .; clone_size: once; j_call: TRBJ2-1
cdr3_nt: TGTGCTAGTGGTTTGCCCACAGGGCTCAGCTACGAGCAGTACTTC; cdr3_aa: CASGLPTGLSYEQYF; v_call: TRBV12-5; d_call: .; clone_size: .; j_call: TRBJ2-7
cdr3_nt: TGTGCCAGCAGCTTCCTCTACCCCGGGACAGGGGATCACACTGAAGCTTTCTTT; cdr3_aa: CASSFLYPGTGDHTEAFF; v_call: TRBV7-9; d_call: TRBD1; clone_size: .; j_call: TRBJ1-1
cdr3_nt: TGTGCCAGCAGCGCCGGTCCAGCCCTCGAGCAGTACTTC; cdr3_aa: CASSAGPALEQYF; v_call: TRBV7-3; d_call: .; clone_size: .; j_call: TRBJ2-7
cdr3_nt: TGTGCCAGCAGCTCCGTGGGACAGGGGAAGCCCGGGGAGCTGTTTTTT; cdr3_aa: CASSSVGQGKPGELFF; v_call: TRBV11-1; d_call: TRBD1; clone_size: .; j_call: TRBJ2-2
cdr3_nt: TGTGCCAGTAGTATCGGAACTGAAGCTTTCTTT; cdr3_aa: CASSIGTEAFF; v_call: TRBV19; d_call: .; clone_size: .; j_call: TRBJ1-1
cdr3_nt: TGTGCCAGCAGGCCCAGGCAGCGTAACTTTGAAGCTTTCTTT; cdr3_aa: CASRPRQRNFEAFF; v_call: TRBV6-5; d_call: .; clone_size: once; j_call: TRBJ1-1
cdr3_nt: TGTGCCAGCTTTTCGGGACAGGGTTTCCTCGGCAATCAGCCCCAGCATTTT; cdr3_aa: CASFSGQGFLGNQPQHF; v_call: TRBV2; d_call: TRBD1; clone_size: .; j_call: TRBJ1-5
cdr3_nt: TGTGCCAGCAGTTACTCGCGGCAGGCACCGAACACTGAAGCTTTCTTT; cdr3_aa: CASSYSRQAPNTEAFF; v_call: TRBV6-6; d_call: .; clone_size: .; j_call: TRBJ1-1
cdr3_nt: TGTGCCAGCAGTGAGACTAGCGGAGGGCGCACAGATACGCAGTATTTT; cdr3_aa: CASSETSGGRTDTQYF; v_call: TRBV2; d_call: TRBD2; clone_size: .; j_call: TRBJ2-3
cdr3_nt: TGTGCCAGCAGCTTAGGGGCAGACACGAACTATGGCTACACCTTC; cdr3_aa: CASSLGADTNYGYTF; v_call: TRBV11-2; d_call: .; clone_size: few; j_call: TRBJ1-2
cdr3_nt: TGTGCCAGCAGTTACAGGCAGGCTTACGAGCAGTACTTC; cdr3_aa: CASSYRQAYEQYF; v_call: TRBV6-5; d_call: .; clone_size: .; j_call: TRBJ2-7
cdr3_nt: TGTGCCAGCAGCCCTACGACAGGGAACTATGGCTACACCTTC; cdr3_aa: CASSPTTGNYGYTF; v_call: TRBV11-2; d_call: TRBD1; clone_size: once; j_call: TRBJ1-2
cdr3_nt: TGTGCCAGTAGTACCGGGACAGGCGGCTACGAGCAGTACTTC; cdr3_aa: CASSTGTGGYEQYF; v_call: TRBV19; d_call: TRBD1; clone_size: .; j_call: TRBJ2-7
cdr3_nt: TGTGCCAGCAGTTTATCAGATAATTCACCCCTCCACTTT; cdr3_aa: CASSLSDNSPLHF; v_call: TRBV27; d_call: .; clone_size: .; j_call: TRBJ1-6
cdr3_nt: TGTGCCAGCAGCGCGGTGAAATCAGAACTGTTTTTT; cdr3_aa: CASSAVKSELFF; v_call: TRBV5-6; d_call: .; clone_size: .; j_call: TRBJ1-4
cdr3_nt: TGTGCCAGCTCACCAACAGGGGGCAACACTGAAGCTTTCTTT; cdr3_aa: CASSPTGGNTEAFF; v_call: TRBV18; d_call: TRBD1; clone_size: .; j_call: TRBJ1-1
cdr3_nt: TGTGCCAGCAGTTTTTACCACCCCGGGACAGGAGTGTATGGCTACACCTTC; cdr3_aa: CASSFYHPGTGVYGYTF; v_call: TRBV28; d_call: TRBD1; clone_size: .; j_call: TRBJ1-2
cdr3_nt: TGCGCCAGCAGCCAAGATAGTCGGGGACAGGGTGGTGGAAACACCATATATTTT; cdr3_aa: CASSQDSRGQGGGNTIYF; v_call: TRBV4-3; d_call: TRBD1; clone_size: once; j_call: TRBJ1-3
cdr3_nt: TGTGCCAGCAGCGTTTGGGGGGGAACTGGTGAAAAACTGTTTTTT; cdr3_aa: CASSVWGGTGEKLFF; v_call: TRBV9; d_call: .; clone_size: .; j_call: TRBJ1-4
cdr3_nt: TGCGCCAGCAGCCGGAACCCCGGGACAGGGGAATTTGGGGAGCTGTTTTTT; cdr3_aa: CASSRNPGTGEFGELFF; v_call: TRBV5-1; d_call: TRBD1; clone_size: .; j_call: TRBJ2-2
cdr3_nt: TGTGCCAGTAGTCGCTTCGGACCCGGGAACACTGAAGCTTTCTTT; cdr3_aa: CASSRFGPGNTEAFF; v_call: TRBV19; d_call: .; clone_size: once; j_call: TRBJ1-1
cdr3_nt: TGTGCCAGCAGCTCTTGGGACGAGCAGTACTTC; cdr3_aa: CASSSWDEQYF; v_call: TRBV5-6; d_call: .; clone_size: .; j_call: TRBJ2-7
cdr3_nt: TGTGCCAGCAGCTTCTATACAGGGTCGGGAAACACCATATATTTT; cdr3_aa: CASSFYTGSGNTIYF; v_call: TRBV7-2; d_call: .; clone_size: .; j_call: TRBJ1-3
cdr3_nt: TGTGCCAGTAGTCCATATCAGGGGCCATACGAGCAGTACTTC; cdr3_aa: CASSPYQGPYEQYF; v_call: TRBV19; d_call: .; clone_size: .; j_call: TRBJ2-7
cdr3_nt: TGTGCCAGCAGTTACTCGACTACCGGGGTTGGCTACACCTTC; cdr3_aa: CASSYSTTGVGYTF; v_call: TRBV6-5; d_call: .; clone_size: .; j_call: TRBJ1-2